This T cell receptor beta chain was obtained from a study of technical replicates of blood from a few donors. V lost 0 bases and J 8 bases, leaving 17 bases between the germline ends. The CDR3 totals 16 residues. The V gene's germline CDR1 is SGHNT and CDR2 YYREEE (reference sequence). Generated by immunoSEQ multiplex PCR, the TCRdb table keeps only in-frame clones and is missing some. The sample lists tens of thousands of clones, roughly four fifths occurring once. The J gene is TRBJ1-4, the V gene TRBV5-4, with D possibly matching TRBD1 (6 bases). The sample was PBMCs. The clonotype comes from a human donor in good health. Some clones in this sample may be carry-over from other donors' samples. The CDR3 loop reads CASSLGTTGLREKLFF. The CDR3 DNA reads as TGTGCCAGCAGCTTGGGGACGACAGGACTGAGAGAAAAACTGTTTTTT. Drawing the rest from reference TRBV5-4 and TRBJ1-4, the complete variable domain is ETGVTQSPTHLIKTRGQQVTLRCSSQSGHNTVSWYQQALGQGPQFIFQYYREEENGRGNFPPRFSGLQFPNYSSELNVNALELDDSALYLCASSLGTTGLREKLFFGSGTQLSVL.